The rows below give T cell receptor beta chains drawn from one sample of a study of T-cell memory formation after mild COVID-19. Using its own MiXCR run on the 5' RACE reads, TCRdb lists one record per CDR3 protein. The table includes 470,000 or so distinct CDR3 sequences, approximately 25% detected once. Sequenced: PBMCs or a T cell subset sorted from them (not recorded which). The receptor set was obtained from an adult woman who had mild COVID-19 (a few samples of this study predate the infection). Cell type and time point are not known. Both conserved end residues are part of each CDR3.

v_call: TRBV2; cdr3_aa: CASRLGAREGPYEQYF
v_call: TRBV20-1; cdr3_aa: CSVARDNGLYNEQFF
v_call: TRBV24-1; cdr3_aa: CATISRTDTQYF
v_call: TRBV7-8; cdr3_aa: CASSPSRSSYEQYF
v_call: TRBV5-1; cdr3_aa: CASSSGVYRDTQYF
v_call: TRBV7-9; cdr3_aa: CASSAPTAPPKEQYF
v_call: TRBV20-1; cdr3_aa: CSARDPMATFHEQYF
v_call: TRBV24-1; cdr3_aa: CATSDPTDSRREETQYF
v_call: TRBV7-2; cdr3_aa: CASSLFSDTQYF
v_call: TRBV20-1; cdr3_aa: CSARVLFSDNEQFF
v_call: TRBV30; cdr3_aa: CAWSVRGANTGELFF
v_call: TRBV7-9; cdr3_aa: CASSYQGLPTYEQYF
v_call: TRBV3-1; cdr3_aa: CASSQGTGIYNEKLFF
v_call: TRBV29-1; cdr3_aa: CSVKGTGTSYEQYF
v_call: TRBV6-5; cdr3_aa: CASRTAQGATTDTQYF
v_call: TRBV2; cdr3_aa: CASSERGAGHEQFF
v_call: TRBV24-1; cdr3_aa: CATSDLGQLYF
v_call: TRBV11-2; cdr3_aa: CASSLDAEGWNGYTF
v_call: TRBV6-6; cdr3_aa: CASSPPGTGETQYF
v_call: TRBV25-1; cdr3_aa: CASSETGAGELFF
v_call: TRBV5-1; cdr3_aa: CASSDRQDKNEQFF
v_call: TRBV7-3; cdr3_aa: CASSLTPGSVTTF
v_call: TRBV5-1; cdr3_aa: CASSLEGRFNEQYF
v_call: TRBV12-3/TRBV12-4; cdr3_aa: CASSLSAKNTGELFF
v_call: TRBV12-3/TRBV12-4; cdr3_aa: CASSTGGTGDYEQYF
v_call: TRBV5-5; cdr3_aa: CASSLAGTGGDTQYF
v_call: TRBV5-1; cdr3_aa: CASSLGQGRTEAFF
v_call: TRBV7-2; cdr3_aa: CASSSGLAGGWETQYF
v_call: TRBV5-1; cdr3_aa: CASSVGLGYEQYF
v_call: TRBV3-1; cdr3_aa: CASSQGGQGIFYEQYF
v_call: TRBV6-5; cdr3_aa: CASSPGQGPNIQYF
v_call: TRBV5-1; cdr3_aa: CASSLNLNPGKGTSGYTF